This T cell receptor (beta chain) was sequenced in a study of cytomegalovirus exposure and HLA in healthy donors (dated by TCRdb to 2016 to 2017). Background on the whole study: According to a later analysis, the roughly 120 validation repertoires were produced on the same platform as the approximately 620 repertoires of the first cohort. The aim of the study was to test whether cataloging public T cell receptors could identify signatures of past pathogen exposure. In addition to the first cohort of 666 subjects, a separate validation cohort of about 120 different subjects was used. High-throughput TCR immunosequencing, statistical association of individual TCRs with disease status, and machine learning were combined to predict cytomegalovirus infection status.

Study-level results and caveats: A later analysis had no HLA typing for the validation cohort, so co-occurrence there was scored across all 110 or so repertoires. Most TCR sequences were seen in very few donors, while some public TCRs were found in many individuals. It was suggested by the authors that the approach could potentially be generalized to other disease states and immunological phenotypes. The classifier was reported to diagnose cytomegalovirus status with high specificity and sensitivity in both the original cohort and the validation cohort. The study gave a list of some 150 TCR beta chains associated with cytomegalovirus. Of the cluster scores, 85% to 95% were above 0 in a later analysis, which found that TCRs clustered in the first cohort also tended to co-occur in the 95 to 150 validation repertoires. In vitro tests confirmed that a few of the cytomegalovirus-associated TCR beta chains recognize cytomegalovirus antigens.

As concerns this clone: No antigen is known for it. One base away there is no much larger clone; base qualities are not given.

The method behind the library was the immunoSEQ multiplex PCR assay. The authors' analysis ran thus. A statistical classification framework was built to diagnose cytomegalovirus status from the catalog of TCR beta chain sequences. Sourced from immuneACCESS, this table was stored by TCRdb with only in-frame sequences that have V and J called. A share of the clones is absent; for the studies checked, an unresolved V gene accounts for under half, and the remainder has no known explanation. V, J and clone size were drawn from that table, and D and trimming were deduced from the DNA. This sample comprises approximately 120,000 clones, 85% to 95% of them detected only once. 1% to 1.5% of the sample lies in the top ten. V is shortened by 4 bases, J by 1 base, and the region joining them spans 19 bases. Looking up the germline V gene yields CDR1 MNHNS and CDR2 SASEGT. There are 17 amino acids in the CDR3, from cysteine to phenylalanine inclusive. The read is trimmed to its CDR3 DNA, 51 bases read in frame from base 1.

Donors formed part of the validation cohort, which comprised over a hundred subjects and was distinct from the first cohort of 550 to 850 subjects. This clonotype was sampled from a woman between 18 and 29 years old in good health and CMV-seronegative. The chain is encoded by TRBV6-1 joined to TRBJ1-1; D gene: possibly TRBD1, on 6 matching bases. The sequencing input was PBMCs. Here the CDR3 is given as CASSGAWGLGGNTEAFF. The DNA sequence is TGTGCCAGCAGTGGCGCTTGGGGGTTAGGGGGGAACACTGAAGCTTTCTTT.